The 29 T cell receptor beta chains reported below all come from one sample, sequenced in a study of Ad26.COV2.S vaccination and SARS-CoV-2 variants. The treatment: about 20 received Ad26.COV2.S at low or high dose, single or two shots; five or six received placebo; per-sample allocation not given. At day 63 after the first vaccine or placebo injection, samples were drawn. Data came from immunoSEQ multiplex PCR; TCRdb stores just in-frame clones and leaves some out. The repertoire has hundreds of thousands of clones, roughly 84% of them found once; the top ten carry roughly 3.2%. The sample was peripheral blood, taken in a trial of Ad26.COV2.S vaccine versus placebo. All receptors derive from a person between 18 and 60 years old who received the Ad26.COV2.S COVID-19 vaccine or a placebo.

The chain couples TRBV28 to TRBJ1-1; D may be TRBD1 (6 bases). With 6 bases removed from V and 4 bases from J, the gap between germline ends came to 18 bases. The CDR3 has 15 amino acids. Germline CDR1 MDHEN, CDR2 SYDVKM. CDR3 bases: TGTGCCAGCAGACCTCCGGCAGGGGTGTCCACTGAAGCTTTCTTT. Its protein is CASRPPAGVSTEAFF.

The chain is built from TRBV18 and TRBJ1-3; TRBD1 agrees at 11 bases. CDR3 size: 14 residues. The V segment lost 3 bases and the J segment 8 bases; nucleotides outside the gene matches: 3. Per germline, CDR1 KGHSH and CDR2 LQKENI. CDR3 in amino acids: CASSPGTGGYTIYF. CDR3 sequence (DNA): TGTGCCAGCTCACCCGGGACAGGGGGATACACCATATATTTT.

V and J are TRBV11-3 and TRBJ2-3; perhaps TRBD1 as D (5 bases). The V gene's germline CDR1 is SGHNT and CDR2 YENEEA. The CDR3 length is 15 residues. V shed 3 bases and J shed 3 bases, with 13 bases lying between them. The CDR3 region is CASSFQGRTTDTQYF. As DNA, the CDR3 is TGTGCCAGCAGCTTCCAGGGTAGGACGACAGATACGCAGTATTTT.

V is TRBV14 and J is TRBJ1-6, with D perhaps matching TRBD1 (6 bases). Deletions cut 0 bases from V and 6 bases from J, with 6 bases between. This CDR3 is 14 amino acids long. Germline CDR1 SGHDN, CDR2 FVKESK. CDR3 DNA sequence: TGTGCCAGCAGCCAAGACAGGGGTAATTCACCCCTCCACTTT. This gives the protein CASSQDRGNSPLHF.

Remarks on this clone: Relative to the germline gene, one junction end is altered; a read error may explain this. The chain links TRBV5-4 to TRBJ1-5; no definite D call. CDR3 length: 13 residues. Germline V gives CDR1 SGHNT, CDR2 YYREEE (reference sequence). The CDR3 DNA is TGTGTCAGCAGCTTGGAGGGTACTCAGCCCCAGCATTTT. The encoded protein is CVSSLEGTQPQHF.

The rearrangement uses TRBV13 and TRBJ2-6; the match to TRBD1 covers 10 bases. Germline V gives CDR1 PRHDT, CDR2 FYEKMQ (reference sequence). Trimming at V came to 4 bases and at J to 0 bases, leaving 9 bases not matched to a gene. The CDR3 is 19 amino acids. CDR3: CASSSRTGGALSGANVLTF. DNA of the CDR3: TGTGCCAGCAGCTCCCGGACAGGGGGTGCTCTCTCTGGGGCCAACGTCCTGACTTTC.

This clone was recorded only once. This chain links TRBV19 with TRBJ2-5; possibly TRBD2 for D (6 bases). The V end lost 7 bases, the J end lost 1 base, and 19 bases lay between the germline ends. This CDR3 has 16 amino acids. Germline V lookup: CDR1 LNHDA, CDR2 SQIVND (reference sequence). Here the CDR3 DNA reads TGTGCCAGTACCTTGGGGCGGGGCGTCCCCCAAGAGACCCAGTACTTC. It encodes CASTLGRGVPQETQYF.

This rearrangement joins TRBV15 to TRBJ2-3; D possibly corresponds to TRBD1 (5 bases). This CDR3 comprises 17 residues. V lost 1 base, J lost 6 bases, and 20 bases lay in between. Germline loops: CDR1 LNHNV, CDR2 YYDKDF (reference sequence). The CDR3 spells CATSRGLQGAFGDTQYF. The CDR3 coding sequence is TGTGCCACCAGCAGAGGCCTCCAGGGCGCCTTCGGGGATACGCAGTATTTT.

Concerning this clone: A much larger clone sits a single nucleotide away, making a read error possible. Different DNA sequences within this sample yield the same CDR3. This sequence joins TRBV9 and TRBJ1-1; D unclear. This CDR3 is built from 13 residues. V lost 0 bases, J lost 5 bases, and 8 bases lay in between. Germline CDR1 is SGDLS and CDR2 is YYNGEE. CDR3 bases: TGTGCCAGCAGCGTAGGGTCGGGGACTGAAGCTTTCTTT. Translation: CASSVGSGTEAFF.

This chain joins TRBV4-3 and TRBJ2-2, with D perhaps TRBD1 or TRBD2 (5 bases each). The CDR3 sequence is 14 residues long. Between the trimmed V and J ends, which lost 3 bases and 7 bases, there was a span of 12 bases. Germline loops: CDR1 LGHNA, CDR2 YSLEER. The CDR3 region has the DNA TGCGCCAGCAGCCAGGGTCGTGGGGGCGGGGAGCTGTTTTTT. This encodes CASSQGRGGGELFF.

The V call is TRBV4-3, the J call TRBJ1-1; D may be TRBD1 (6 bases). The CDR3 spans 16 residues. V was trimmed by 4 bases and J by 4 bases, leaving 19 bases between them. Germline CDR1 and CDR2: LGHNA and YSLEER. CDR3: CASSLRSGGGSTEAFF. CDR3 nucleotide sequence: TGCGCCAGCAGCCTCCGGTCTGGGGGCGGAAGCACTGAAGCTTTCTTT.

The V call is TRBV10-3, the J call TRBJ1-1; D is uncertain. With 2 bases removed from V and 4 bases from J, the gap between germline ends came to 14 bases. Germline lookup yields CDR1 ENHRY and CDR2 SYGVKD. This CDR3 has 15 amino acids. DNA of the CDR3: TGTGCCATCAGTGAGCTGGGCCGCCGGGGCACTGAAGCTTTCTTT. This codes for CAISELGRRGTEAFF.

About this clone: Within the sample, other DNA sequences also encode this same CDR3. The chain links TRBV4-2 to TRBJ1-1; D remains unclear. This CDR3 is built from 13 residues. Between the trimmed V and J ends, which lost 3 bases and 5 bases, there was a span of 10 bases. Germline lookup yields CDR1 LGHNA and CDR2 YNFKEQ. DNA for the CDR3: TGTGCCAGCAGCCAGACGGGGAAGACTGAAGCTTTCTTT. Translation gives CASSQTGKTEAFF.

The rearrangement links TRBV20-1 to TRBJ1-4; TRBD1 might be the D (6 bases). V gave up 3 bases and J gave up 8 bases, with 16 bases separating them. The CDR3 consists of 14 residues. From germline, CDR1 is DFQATT and CDR2 SNEGSKA (reference sequence). The CDR3: CSASFRGDWEKLFF. CDR3 DNA sequence: TGCAGTGCTAGTTTCAGGGGCGATTGGGAAAAACTGTTTTTT.

The J gene is TRBJ1-2, the V gene TRBV4-2; 9 positions match TRBD1. The CDR3 consists of 16 residues. V dropped 8 bases and J dropped 6; count of bases not matched to a gene: 16. Germline V gene sequence: CDR1 LGHNA, CDR2 YNFKEQ. The CDR3: CASHKAGQGSSNGYTF. CDR3 in DNA: TGTGCCAGCCATAAAGCGGGACAGGGAAGTAGTAATGGCTACACCTTC.

This clone turned up a few times. CDR3 coding DNA: TGTGCCAGCAGCAGATCACAGGGGGGCGCCTACGAGCAGTACTTC. It translates to CASSRSQGGAYEQYF. The chain joins TRBV5-4 to TRBJ2-7; the match to TRBD1 covers 8 bases. V gave up 4 bases and J gave up 2 bases; unmatched junction bases: 8. CDR3 length: 15 residues. CDR1 and CDR2 from the germline V gene are SGHNT and YYREEE (reference sequence).

The gene calls are TRBV10-3 and TRBJ2-1; D may be TRBD2 (8 bases). Germline V gene data show CDR1 as ENHRY and CDR2 as SYGVKD. With 6 bases removed from V and 5 bases from J, the gap between germline ends came to 20 bases. CDR3 length: 16 residues. In nucleotides, the CDR3 is TGTGCCATCAGCGGGACGGGAGGGGGCGCACACAATGAGCAGTTCTTC. Its protein product is CAISGTGGGAHNEQFF.

This clone has a single count. The chain employs TRBV6-2 or TRBV6-3 and TRBJ1-4; a possible D gene is TRBD1 (5 bases). The CDR3 loop spans 13 amino acids. The V gene's germline CDR1 is MNHEY and CDR2 SVGEGT. With 2 bases removed from V and 4 bases from J, the gap between germline ends came to 5 bases. The CDR3 protein is CASSYRGNEKLFF. In DNA form, the CDR3 reads TGTGCCAGCAGTTACAGGGGTAATGAAAAACTGTTTTTT.

The chain is built from TRBV27 and TRBJ1-5; unclear D gene. Per the germline V gene, CDR1 is MNHEY and CDR2 is SMNVEV (reference sequence). The CDR3 spans 13 residues. V lost 2 bases and J 5 bases, leaving 7 bases between the germline ends. The CDR3 loop reads CASSLAGHQPQHF. The CDR3 region has the DNA TGTGCCAGCAGTTTAGCCGGACATCAGCCCCAGCATTTT.

This chain uses TRBV19 with TRBJ1-5; D unresolved. V was trimmed by 0 bases and J by 0 bases, leaving 6 bases between them. Germline CDR1 reads LNHDA; CDR2 reads SQIVND (reference sequence). The CDR3 totals 15 residues. The CDR3 DNA is TGTGCCAGTAGTATAGACAGGCGTAGCAATCAGCCCCAGCATTTT. The encoded protein is CASSIDRRSNQPQHF.

This chain uses TRBV13 with TRBJ2-7; no clear D. Trimming removed 2 bases at V and 1 base at J, with 9 bases between. This CDR3 has 14 amino acids. Germline V gene lookup returns CDR1 PRHDT and CDR2 FYEKMQ (reference sequence). CDR3 sequence: CASSLQGQSYEQYF. The CDR3 nucleotides read TGTGCCAGCAGCTTACAAGGGCAGTCCTACGAGCAGTACTTC.

V gene TRBV7-2 combines with J gene TRBJ1-1; no definite D call. V was shortened by 5 bases and J by 8 bases, with 15 bases between the two germline ends. From germline, CDR1 is SGHTA and CDR2 FQGNSA. CDR3 length: 13 amino acids. This CDR3 reads CASSPPDNQEAFF. Here the CDR3 DNA reads TGTGCCAGCAGCCCACCCGACAACCAAGAAGCTTTCTTT.

The rearrangement uses TRBV3-1 (or the pseudogene TRBV3-2) and TRBJ2-5; maybe TRBD2 (5 bases). Trimming cost V 4 bases and J 4 bases, with 13 bases left between them. Germline V gene lookup returns CDR1 LGHDT and CDR2 YNNKEL (reference sequence). CDR3 size: 14 residues. The CDR3 region is CASSLTRLLETQYF. The DNA for the CDR3 is TGTGCCAGCAGCCTAACTAGACTACTAGAGACCCAGTACTTC.

This clone came up a few times. The chain employs TRBV4-1 and TRBJ1-3; D might be TRBD1 (5 bases). CDR1 is MGHRA, CDR2 YSYEKL, per germline. CDR3 length: 15 amino acids. With 4 bases removed from V and 2 bases from J, the gap between germline ends came to 12 bases. In DNA, the CDR3 is TGCGCCAGCAGCCCTCCAGGGAGGACTGGAAACACCATATATTTT. It yields the protein CASSPPGRTGNTIYF.

The chain recombines TRBV7-3 with TRBJ2-1, with 9 bases identical to TRBD2. Germline-derived CDR1 and CDR2 are SGHTA and FQGTGA. This CDR3 comprises 15 residues. V shed 4 bases and J 8 bases; nucleotides not matched to a gene: 9. The CDR3 DNA reads TGTGCCAGCAGCTCCAGCGGGGGGTCTCAGGATGAGCAGTTCTTC. This encodes CASSSSGGSQDEQFF.

This chain links TRBV20-1 with TRBJ2-4, with D perhaps matching TRBD1 (6 bases). Germline lookup yields CDR1 DFQATT and CDR2 SNEGSKA (reference sequence). Trimming shortened V by 3 bases and J by 9 bases, and 9 bases separated the two germline ends. The CDR3 runs 11 residues. The CDR3 here is CSASWGLIQYF. The CDR3 DNA follows: TGCAGTGCTAGTTGGGGGCTCATTCAGTACTTC.

The chain links TRBV5-7 to TRBJ1-4; the D gene is possibly TRBD1 (6 bases). TRBV5-7 is assigned to the ORF class and has an uncertain function. The CDR3 consists of 14 residues. V lost 2 bases and J lost 7, with 12 bases in between. The CDR3 DNA sequence: TGTGCCAGCAGCTTACCGACAGGAACTGAAAAACTGTTTTTT. Translated: CASSLPTGTEKLFF.

CDR3 DNA: TGCGCCAGCAGCTTGGTATCGGCAGGGGGCGCCCCAGATACGCAGTATTTT. Protein product: CASSLVSAGGAPDTQYF. The J gene is TRBJ2-3, the V gene TRBV5-1; TRBD1 aligns across 8 bases. CDR1 and CDR2 (germline): SGHRS, YFSETQ. There are 17 residues in the CDR3. The V and J ends lost 0 bases and 4 bases, in that order; junction bases with no gene match: 10. Full variable domain (missing parts from reference TRBV5-1 and TRBJ2-3): KAGVTQTPRYLIKTRGQQVTLSCSPISGHRSVSWYQQTPGQGLQFLFEYFSETQRNKGNFPGRFSGRQFSNSRSEMNVSTLELGDSALYLCASSLVSAGGAPDTQYFGPGTRLTVL.

CDR3 amino acids: CASSYSISVQETQYF. CDR3 nucleotides: TGTGCCAGCAGTTACTCGATTTCGGTCCAAGAGACCCAGTACTTC. The chain joins TRBV6-6 to TRBJ2-5, with D uncertain. This CDR3 contains 15 residues. V was pared by 0 bases and J by 1 base, with 9 bases between. Germline V gives CDR1 MNHNY, CDR2 SVGAGI (reference sequence).